The 15 T cell receptor beta chains below come from one sample, sequenced in a study of Graves' ophthalmopathy and Graves' hyperthyroidism. Using RNA transcripts, the TCR beta CDR3 regions were amplified. An opening RT-PCR round employed HTBI primers and preceded a second-round multiplex PCR. TCRdb called the multiplex PCR reads again in MiXCR, with one record for every CDR3 protein. The table includes 450,000 to 600,000 distinct CDR3 sequences, approximately 37% detected once. Material for sequencing was peripheral blood or thyroid tissue (not recorded which). These TCRs come from an adult man with Graves' hyperthyroidism.

This chain joins TRBV14 and TRBJ2-6; D is undetermined. The V end was cut by 0 bases, the J end by 5 bases, with 8 bases between. The CDR3 runs to 15 residues. Germline CDR1 SGHDN, CDR2 FVKESK. The DNA of the CDR3 is TGTGCCAGCAGCCAAGAGTGGGGTAGGGCCAACGTCCTGACTTTC. This gives the protein CASSQEWGRANVLTF.

As concerns this clonotype: An end of the junction does not agree with germline; a read error may underlie this. The V gene is TRBV6-2 or TRBV6-3, the J gene TRBJ1-2; D is uncertain. The CDR3 is 12 residues long. Germline CDR1 and CDR2: MNHEY and SVGEGT. The CDR3 bases are TGTGCCACCAGTGATTCCTCGGGGAGCTACACCTTC. It yields the protein CATSDSSGSYTF.

This clonotype was counted ten times or more. The V and J genes are TRBV19 and TRBJ1-1, with TRBD1 identical over 7 bases. The CDR3 extends over 14 amino acids. Trimming at V came to 4 bases and at J to 1 base, leaving 3 bases not matched to a gene. Germline V gives CDR1 LNHDA, CDR2 SQIVND (reference sequence). DNA of the CDR3: TGTGCCAGTAGTAGGGGGACAGCGAACACTGAAGCTTTCTTT. Protein: CASSRGTANTEAFF.

In its sample, this clonotype was seen a few times. J is TRBJ1-3 and V is TRBV3-1; D perhaps matches TRBD1 (6 bases). The germline gives CDR1 LGHDT, CDR2 YNNKEL (reference sequence). The CDR3 is 15 residues long. V was shortened by 1 base and J by 0 bases, with 7 bases between the two germline ends. The chain's CDR3 is CASSQGTASGNTIYF. Here the CDR3 DNA reads TGTGCCAGCAGCCAAGGGACAGCCTCTGGAAACACCATATATTTT. The full variable domain, with the rest looked up from reference TRBV3-1 and TRBJ1-3, is DTAVSQTPKYLVTQMGNDKSIKCEQNLGHDTMYWYKQDSKKFLKIMFSYNNKELIINETVPNRFSPKSPDKAHLNLHINSLELGDSAVYFCASSQGTASGNTIYFGEGSWLTVV.

Concerning this clonotype itself: The missing conserved phenylalanine or tryptophan at the end of this CDR3 makes a read error likely. The DNA is omitted, as the CDR3 cannot be located on it reliably, and the CDR3 follows TCRdb's listing. This chain joins TRBV7-9 and TRBJ1-4. Ends included, the CDR3 has 8 residues. Germline loops: CDR1 SEHNR, CDR2 FQNEAQ (reference sequence). The CDR3 sequence is CASSHQTS.

The table lists this clonotype with a few counts. The J gene is TRBJ1-6, the V gene TRBV2; D perhaps matches TRBD1 (5 bases). The CDR3 is 14 residues long. V shed 5 bases and J shed 8 bases, with 13 bases lying between them. Germline V gene data show CDR1 as SNHLY and CDR2 as FYNNEI. In nucleotides, the CDR3 is TGTGCCAGCAGTTCCCAGGGACGGGATTCACCCCTCCACTTT. Its translation: CASSSQGRDSPLHF.

This sequence joins TRBV20-1 and TRBJ1-2; 7 bases agree with TRBD1. The V gene end was trimmed by 5 bases and the J gene end by 12 bases; junction bases not matched to a gene: 6. CDR1 is DFQATT, CDR2 SNEGSKA, per germline (reference sequence). The CDR3 consists of 10 residues. The CDR3 DNA sequence: TGCAGTGCTGGACCCGGGACAGACACCTTC. This codes for CSAGPGTDTF.

This clonotype was seen ten or more times. The CDR3 here is CASSPDRPMTGYTF. Here the CDR3 DNA reads TGTGCCAGCAGCCCGGACCGCCCAATGACCGGCTACACCTTC. This chain uses TRBV11-2 with TRBJ1-2; D remains ambiguous. The V end was cut by 5 bases, the J end by 8 bases, with 18 bases between. CDR1 SGHAT and CDR2 FQNNGV come from the germline V gene. The CDR3 length is 14 residues. The whole variable domain, remainder taken from reference TRBV11-2 and TRBJ1-2, is EAGVAQSPRYKIIEKRQSVAFWCNPISGHATLYWYQQILGQGPKLLIQFQNNGVVDDSQLPKDRFSAERLKGVDSTLKIQPAKLEDSAVYLCASSPDRPMTGYTFGSGTRLTVV.

This clonotype was observed at least ten times. V usage is TRBV2 and J usage is TRBJ2-2; D possibly corresponds to TRBD2 (6 bases). The CDR3 is made up of 14 amino acids. Trimming removed 6 bases at V and 1 base at J, with 9 bases between. The germline V gene encodes CDR1 SNHLY and CDR2 FYNNEI. The CDR3: CASSRDWNTGELFF. In DNA, the CDR3 is TGTGCCAGCAGCCGGGACTGGAACACCGGGGAGCTGTTTTTT.

CDR3 in amino acids: CSDITVNTEAFF. Written as DNA, the CDR3 is TGCAGCGATATAACAGTGAACACTGAAGCTTTCTTT. The chain has TRBV29-1 and TRBJ1-1; D remains ambiguous. Per germline, CDR1 SQVTM and CDR2 ANQGSEA. There are 12 residues in the CDR3. V dropped 7 bases and J dropped 0 bases, with 9 bases sitting between them.

At least ten counts were recorded for this clonotype. The chain couples TRBV7-2 to TRBJ1-5; no reliable D call. This CDR3 has 12 residues. V was clipped by 5 bases and J by 9 bases, with 11 bases between them. CDR1 is SGHTA, CDR2 FQGNSA, per germline. This chain's CDR3 is CASSLIPGPQHF. In nucleotides, the CDR3 is TGTGCCAGCAGCCTTATCCCGGGGCCCCAGCATTTT.

This clonotype was seen more than once but under ten times. DNA of the CDR3: TGTGCCAGCAGCCCGACAGGGGGGTTGTGGGAGACCCAGTACTTC. Its translation is CASSPTGGLWETQYF. The V gene is TRBV28, the J gene TRBJ2-5; 9 bases are a match to TRBD1. This CDR3 spans 15 amino acids. The junction had 10 bases not matched to a gene; V was cut back by 6 bases and J by 5 bases. CDR1 MDHEN and CDR2 SYDVKM come from the germline V gene. Full variable domain (rest looked up from reference TRBV28 and TRBJ2-5): DVKVTQSSRYLVKRTGEKVFLECVQDMDHENMFWYRQDPGLGLRLIYFSYDVKMKEKGDIPEGYSVSREKKERFSLILESASTNQTSMYLCASSPTGGLWETQYFGPGTRLLVL.

V usage is TRBV12-5 and J usage is TRBJ2-6; D is uncertain. The CDR3 sequence is 20 residues long. Trimming stripped 6 bases from V and 0 bases from J, with 24 bases between. Looked up from germline, CDR1 is LGHNT and CDR2 is FRNRAP. The CDR3 protein is CASGRVFSEFHLSGANVLTF. The CDR3 coding sequence is TGTGCTAGTGGCCGGGTGTTTTCAGAGTTCCACCTCTCTGGGGCCAACGTCCTGACTTTC.

There are many counts of this clonotype. The V gene is TRBV6-2 or TRBV6-3, the J gene TRBJ1-2; 7 nucleotides line up with TRBD1. In germline, CDR1 is MNHEY, CDR2 SVGEGT. Trimming cost V 5 bases and J 4 bases; bases outside gene matches: 4. This CDR3 spans 13 amino acids. CDR3 amino acids: CASSPQGTYGYTF. CDR3 nucleotides: TGTGCCAGCAGTCCACAGGGGACCTATGGCTACACCTTC.

J is TRBJ2-6 and V is TRBV20-1; no firm D call. Looked up from germline, CDR1 is DFQATT and CDR2 is SNEGSKA (reference sequence). The CDR3 extends over 15 amino acids. V shed 0 bases and J shed 2 bases, with 8 bases lying between them. The DNA for the CDR3 is TGCAGTGCTAGAGATTCCTTCACTGGGGCCAACGTCCTGACTTTC. Translating it yields CSARDSFTGANVLTF.